The 19 T cell receptor beta chains below were found in one sample sequenced in a study of blood T cell repertoires in COVID-19. Libraries were prepared by immunoSEQ multiplex PCR; TCRdb keeps only in-frame clonotypes and omits some of them. The sample lists 150,000 to 190,000 clones; about 85% were seen once. The sample taken for sequencing was peripheral blood. The receptors originated from a woman aged 55-75 years with COVID-19, enrolled during active disease.

The chain carries TRBV25-1 and TRBJ1-6; TRBD1 aligns across 7 bases. With V trimmed by 1 base and J by 4 bases, 4 bases remained unmatched. Germline CDR1 and CDR2: MGHDK and SYGVNS. This CDR3 region has 16 residues. The CDR3 DNA reads TGTGCCAGCAGTGAATCGGGACAGCGTTATAATTCACCCCTCCACTTT. It codes for CASSESGQRYNSPLHF.

The chain employs TRBV6-1 and TRBJ1-2; 10 positions agree with TRBD1. The V gene end was trimmed by 3 bases and the J gene end by 8 bases; junction bases not matched to a gene: 6. Germline CDR1 reads MNHNS; CDR2 reads SASEGT. This CDR3 region has 14 residues. As DNA, the CDR3 is TGTGCCAGCAGTGAGGGACAGGGGTTGCGAGGCTACACCTTC. The encoded protein is CASSEGQGLRGYTF.

This clone is a singleton in its sample. V is TRBV7-2 and J is TRBJ1-1; possible D gene TRBD1, 5 bases. Germline V CDR1 and CDR2: SGHTA, FQGNSA. The CDR3 has 14 amino acids. With 0 bases removed from V and 5 bases from J, the gap between germline ends came to 10 bases. CDR3 amino acids: CASSLAGVGTEAFF. DNA of the CDR3: TGTGCCAGCAGCTTAGCAGGGGTCGGAACTGAAGCTTTCTTT.

In this sample, this clone turned up a few times. This chain links TRBV11-2 with TRBJ1-2; no clear D gene. V lost 4 bases, J lost 0 bases, and 6 bases lay in between. There are 13 residues in the CDR3. Germline CDR1 reads SGHAT; CDR2 reads FQNNGV. CDR3 amino acids: CASSSQSNYGYTF. CDR3 DNA: TGTGCCAGCAGCTCACAATCTAACTATGGCTACACCTTC.

This chain links TRBV18 with TRBJ2-4; weak D call: TRBD1 (6 bases). The CDR3 sequence is 15 residues long. The V end was cut by 0 bases, the J end by 0 bases, with 6 bases between. CDR1 KGHSH and CDR2 LQKENI come from the germline V gene. The CDR3 coding sequence is TGTGCCAGCTCACCACCGGGGGCAGCCAAAAACATTCAGTACTTC. Encoded protein: CASSPPGAAKNIQYF.

The chain recombines TRBV30 with TRBJ1-1; TRBD1 aligns across 10 bases. Germline CDR1 reads GTSNPN; CDR2 reads SVGIG (reference sequence). The CDR3 loop spans 15 amino acids. With 1 base clipped from V and 7 bases from J, the junction kept 9 bases outside the gene matches. The CDR3 reads CAWSEGQGRLSEAFF. CDR3 sequence (DNA): TGTGCCTGGAGTGAGGGACAGGGGCGTCTCAGTGAAGCTTTCTTT.

V usage is TRBV30 and J usage is TRBJ1-2, with TRBD1 matching 7 bases. Germline values: CDR1 GTSNPN, CDR2 SVGIG (reference sequence). The V segment lost 1 base and the J segment 7 bases; nucleotides outside the gene matches: 6. The CDR3 totals 13 residues. In nucleotides, the CDR3 is TGTGCCTGGAGTGAGACAGGGTTGGGTGGCTACACCTTC. Translation: CAWSETGLGGYTF. The complete variable domain, with remaining parts taken from reference TRBV30 and TRBJ1-2, reads SQTIHQWPATLVQPVGSPLSLECTVEGTSNPNLYWYRQAAGRGLQLLFYSVGIGQISSEVPQNLSASRPQDRQFILSSKKLLLSDSGFYLCAWSETGLGGYTFGSGTRLTVV.

The rearrangement joins TRBV5-1 to TRBJ2-3, with TRBD2 identical over 12 bases. Trimming removed 0 bases from V and 2 bases from J; junction bases left unmatched: 10. CDR3 size: 19 residues. From germline, CDR1 is SGHRS and CDR2 YFSETQ. CDR3 sequence: CASSLGLAGARAYTDTQYF. In DNA form, the CDR3 reads TGCGCCAGCAGCTTGGGACTAGCGGGAGCCCGAGCTTACACAGATACGCAGTATTTT.

The V and J genes are TRBV6-5 and TRBJ1-3; D is possibly TRBD1 (6 bases). Germline V gene sequence: CDR1 MNHEY, CDR2 SVGAGI. The CDR3 totals 15 residues. V lost 6 bases to trimming and J lost 3 bases, with 15 bases between them. The CDR3 bases are TGTGCCAGCAGGTCTCCAGGGGTTGTTGGAAACACCATATATTTT. Protein: CASRSPGVVGNTIYF.

DNA of the CDR3: TGTGCCAGCAGCGAAGACTTTCACAGGGGGCACTACGAGCAGTACTTC. It is translated as CASSEDFHRGHYEQYF. This chain uses TRBV5-5 with TRBJ2-7; TRBD1 agrees at 9 bases. Germline V gene sequence: CDR1 SGHKS, CDR2 YYEKEE (reference sequence). The ends lost 4 bases at V and 3 bases at J; junction bases unmatched: 11. The CDR3 runs to 16 residues.

V usage is TRBV30 and J usage is TRBJ1-4; no reliable D call. Per the germline V gene, CDR1 is GTSNPN and CDR2 is SVGIG (reference sequence). The V gene lost 2 bases and the J gene lost 2 bases, with 12 bases spanning the gap. The CDR3 runs 15 residues. The CDR3 DNA follows: TGTGCCTGGAGTCCCACCCGCGGGACTAATGAAAAACTGTTTTTT. Its translation is CAWSPTRGTNEKLFF.

The genes are TRBV9 and TRBJ2-7; unclear D gene. Trimming stripped 1 base from V and 6 bases from J, with 11 bases between. The CDR3 is 13 amino acids. The germline CDR1 and CDR2 sequences are SGDLS and YYNGEE. The CDR3 here is CASSVFGSFEQYF. The CDR3 coding sequence is TGTGCCAGCAGCGTATTCGGTAGCTTCGAGCAGTACTTC.

The chain combines TRBV7-9 with TRBJ2-7; TRBD1 is a possible D gene (5 bases). The CDR3 sequence is 16 residues long. V was cut by 5 bases and J by 1 base, with 18 bases left in between. CDR1 SEHNR and CDR2 FQNEAQ come from the germline V gene (reference sequence). The CDR3 DNA reads TGTGCCAGCAGCGACAGCACGATAAGTATTTCCTACGAGCAGTACTTC. It is translated as CASSDSTISISYEQYF.

CDR3 DNA: TGCGCCAGCAGCTTGGGGACAGGGAACACCGGGGAGCTGTTTTTT. The encoded protein is CASSLGTGNTGELFF. The chain couples TRBV5-1 to TRBJ2-2; TRBD1 matches 7 bases. CDR3 length: 15 residues. CDR1 is SGHRS and CDR2 is YFSETQ in the germline V gene. After removal of 0 bases from V and 1 base from J, the junction contained 0 bases not matched to a gene. Complete variable domain (other parts from reference TRBV5-1 and TRBJ2-2): KAGVTQTPRYLIKTRGQQVTLSCSPISGHRSVSWYQQTPGQGLQFLFEYFSETQRNKGNFPGRFSGRQFSNSRSEMNVSTLELGDSALYLCASSLGTGNTGELFFGEGSRLTVL.

The chain joins TRBV19 to TRBJ2-1, with D possibly TRBD2 on 6 matching bases. The germline V and J ends were trimmed by 5 bases and 3 bases, with 14 bases remaining between them. The V gene's germline CDR1 is LNHDA and CDR2 SQIVND (reference sequence). CDR3 length: 15 residues. The CDR3 spells CASSVSTRIYNEQFF. Here the CDR3 DNA reads TGTGCCAGTAGTGTGTCGACTAGAATCTACAATGAGCAGTTCTTC.

The chain has TRBV19 and TRBJ1-1; a possible D gene is TRBD1 (6 bases). The V and J ends lost 5 bases and 7 bases respectively, with 14 bases between them. Germline V gene data show CDR1 as LNHDA and CDR2 as SQIVND (reference sequence). This CDR3 has 13 residues. The CDR3 coding sequence is TGTGCCAGTAGTCCCCGGGGAGGGGGTGAAGCTTTCTTT. Its protein product is CASSPRGGGEAFF.

This sequence joins TRBV6-4 and TRBJ2-6; D is uncertain. The V gene lost 5 bases and the J gene lost 1 base, with 6 bases spanning the gap. CDR3 length: 14 residues. In germline, CDR1 is MRHNA, CDR2 SNTAGT. The CDR3 DNA is TGTGCCAGCAGTACAAGTTCTGGGGCCAACGTCCTGACTTTC. It translates to CASSTSSGANVLTF.

The genes are TRBV30 and TRBJ1-2; D call uncertain. CDR1 is GTSNPN and CDR2 is SVGIG in the germline V gene (reference sequence). V dropped 1 base and J dropped 4 bases, with 13 bases sitting between them. The CDR3 length is 14 residues. The CDR3 loop reads CAWSEPGLGYGYTF. For the CDR3, the DNA is TGTGCCTGGAGTGAACCGGGTTTAGGCTATGGCTACACCTTC.

This clone was observed a handful of times. The chain carries TRBV5-8 and TRBJ1-5; D is perhaps TRBD1 (5 bases). The CDR3 runs to 13 residues. V shed 3 bases and J shed 7 bases, with 11 bases lying between them. CDR1 and CDR2 from the germline V gene are SGHTS and YDEGEE. CDR3 nucleotides: TGTGCCAGCAGCTCCCAGGGTGCCCAGCCCCAGCATTTT. Encoded protein: CASSSQGAQPQHF. The full variable domain, completed using reference TRBV5-8 and TRBJ1-5, is EAGVTQSPTHLIKTRGQQATLRCSPISGHTSVYWYQQALGLGLQFLLWYDEGEERNRGNFPPRFSGRQFPNYSSELNVNALELEDSALYLCASSSQGAQPQHFGDGTRLSIL.